This T cell receptor beta chain was retrieved from a study of T cell changes during pregnancy in multiple sclerosis. In this sample, this clone turned up once. Data came from immunoSEQ multiplex PCR; TCRdb stores just in-frame clones and leaves some out. The sample contains around 55,000 clones, just under 90% of which appear only once. V gave up 2 bases and J gave up 10 bases, with 12 bases separating them. There are 12 residues in the CDR3. Germline V gene data show CDR1 as SNHLY and CDR2 as FYNNEI. The receptor was isolated from a female donor with multiple sclerosis, enrolled in a pregnancy study. The chain uses TRBV2 and TRBJ2-7; no clear D. Here the sequenced sample was CD4+ T cells from peripheral blood mononuclear cells, taken in the first trimester of pregnancy. For the CDR3, the DNA is TGTGCCAGCAGTGAAAGTGGGCTCCGCCAGTACTTC. Encoded protein: CASSESGLRQYF. The full variable domain, rest sourced from reference TRBV2 and TRBJ2-7, is EPEVTQTPSHQVTQMGQEVILRCVPISNHLYFYWYRQILGQKVEFLVSFYNNEISEKSEIFDDQFSVERPDGSNFTLKIRSTKLEDSAMYFCASSESGLRQYFGPGTRLTVT.